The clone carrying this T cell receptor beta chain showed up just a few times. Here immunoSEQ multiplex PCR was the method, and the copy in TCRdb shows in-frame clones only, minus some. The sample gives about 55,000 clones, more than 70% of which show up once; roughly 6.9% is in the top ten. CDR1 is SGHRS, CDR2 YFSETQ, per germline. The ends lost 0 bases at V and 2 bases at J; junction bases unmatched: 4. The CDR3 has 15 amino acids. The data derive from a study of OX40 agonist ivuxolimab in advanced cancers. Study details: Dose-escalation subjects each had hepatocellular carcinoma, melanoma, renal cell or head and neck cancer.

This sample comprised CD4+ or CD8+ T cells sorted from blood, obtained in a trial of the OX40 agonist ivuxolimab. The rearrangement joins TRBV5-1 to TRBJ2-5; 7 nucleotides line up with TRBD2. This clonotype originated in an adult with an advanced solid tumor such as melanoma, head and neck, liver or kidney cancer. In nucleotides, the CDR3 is TGCGCCAGCAGCTTGGCTAGCGGAGGACAAGAGACCCAGTACTTC. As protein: CASSLASGGQETQYF.